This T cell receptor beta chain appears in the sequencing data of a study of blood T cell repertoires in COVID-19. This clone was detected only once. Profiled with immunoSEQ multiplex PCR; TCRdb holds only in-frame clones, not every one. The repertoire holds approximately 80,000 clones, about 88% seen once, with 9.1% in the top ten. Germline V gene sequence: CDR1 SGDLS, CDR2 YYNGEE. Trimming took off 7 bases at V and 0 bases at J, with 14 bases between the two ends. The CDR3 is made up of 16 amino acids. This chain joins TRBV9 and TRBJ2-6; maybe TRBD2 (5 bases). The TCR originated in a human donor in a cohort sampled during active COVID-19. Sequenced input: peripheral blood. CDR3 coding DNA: TGTGCCAGCGCACCCGGAGGAATCTCTGGGGCCAACGTCCTGACTTTC. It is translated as CASAPGGISGANVLTF.